The 6 T cell receptor beta chains listed next were all sequenced from one sample in a study of post-analysis software for immune sequencing data. General study findings and limits: With TRBV5-6, TRBV5-1 and TRBV20-1 included, five TRBV segments were more frequent in patients than in controls.

Each TCR beta cDNA library carried unique molecular identifiers. TCRdb reprocessed the PCR reads with MiXCR, giving one entry per CDR3 protein. Seen here are 350,000 to 450,000 distinct CDR3 sequences, less than 35% observed once, and the top ten hold roughly 13%. No antigens are known for them. The sequencing sample was made of blood. The receptor set was obtained from a girl between 5 and 17 years old with multiple sclerosis.

This chain links TRBV4-1 with TRBJ1-1; unclear D gene. The CDR3 loop spans 15 amino acids. Germline V gene sequence: CDR1 MGHRA, CDR2 YSYEKL. V was pared by 5 bases and J by 0 bases, with 13 bases between. CDR3 amino acids: CASSCPGHLNTEAFF. The CDR3 region has the DNA TGCGCCAGCAGCTGCCCCGGGCACTTGAACACTGAAGCTTTCTTT.

The chain carries TRBV12-3 or TRBV12-4 and TRBJ2-7; possibly TRBD1 or TRBD2 for D (5 bases each). The ends were cut back, 6 bases at V and 0 bases at J, with 15 bases in the middle. The CDR3 loop spans 15 amino acids. This CDR3 is CASSPIGTSSYEQYF. CDR3 bases: TGTGCCAGCAGCCCAATCGGGACCTCCTCCTACGAGCAGTACTTC.

Many counts were recorded for this clonotype. This chain uses TRBV6-1 with TRBJ2-7; 10 nucleotides align to TRBD2. The CDR3 has 15 residues. J gave up 2 bases and V 4 bases, and 5 bases lay outside the gene matches. Germline assignment: CDR1 MNHNS and CDR2 SASEGT. The CDR3 loop is CASSVLAGETYEQYF. CDR3 nucleotides: TGTGCCAGCAGTGTCCTAGCGGGGGAAACCTACGAGCAGTACTTC.

This clonotype turned up a few times. The chain carries TRBV29-1 and TRBJ2-7, with 7 bases lining up with TRBD1. CDR1 and CDR2 (germline): SQVTM, ANQGSEA. This CDR3 spans 11 amino acids. The ends lost 6 bases at V and 5 bases at J; junction bases unmatched: 4. The CDR3 DNA is TGCAGCGTACAGGGGATGGACGAGCAGTACTTC. Residues: CSVQGMDEQYF.

This clonotype was seen only a few times. CDR3 residues: CASSQDLGGTGGYEQYF. In nucleotides, the CDR3 is TGCGCCAGCAGCCAAGACCTCGGGGGGACAGGGGGCTACGAGCAGTACTTC. The V gene is TRBV4-3, the J gene TRBJ2-7; 11 nucleotides agree with TRBD1. Germline-derived CDR1 and CDR2 are LGHNA and YSLEER. V lost 0 bases and J lost 3; bases outside the gene matches: 7. The length of the CDR3 is 17 residues.

This clonotype was detected ten times or more. The V and J genes are TRBV2 and TRBJ1-2; 7 bases line up with TRBD1. With V trimmed by 8 bases and J by 5 bases, 17 bases remained unmatched. The CDR3 has 16 amino acids. Looked up from germline, CDR1 is SNHLY and CDR2 is FYNNEI. The CDR3 DNA reads TGTGCCAGCCACCGATTCATTCGACAGGGAGGATATGGCTACACCTTC. This gives the protein CASHRFIRQGGYGYTF.